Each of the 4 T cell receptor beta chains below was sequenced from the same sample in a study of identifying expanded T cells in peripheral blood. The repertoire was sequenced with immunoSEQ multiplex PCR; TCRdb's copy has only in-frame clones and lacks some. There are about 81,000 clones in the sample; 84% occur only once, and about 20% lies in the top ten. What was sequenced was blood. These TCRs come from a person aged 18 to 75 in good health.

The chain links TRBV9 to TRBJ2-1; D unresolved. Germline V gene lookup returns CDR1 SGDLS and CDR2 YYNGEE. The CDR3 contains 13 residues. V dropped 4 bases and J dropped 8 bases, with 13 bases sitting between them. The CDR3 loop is CASSTQPPDEQFF. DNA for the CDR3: TGTGCCAGCAGCACCCAACCCCCCGATGAGCAGTTCTTC.

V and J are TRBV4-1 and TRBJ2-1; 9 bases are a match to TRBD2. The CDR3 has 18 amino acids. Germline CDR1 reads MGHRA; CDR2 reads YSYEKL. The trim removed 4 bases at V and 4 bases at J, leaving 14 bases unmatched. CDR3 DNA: TGCGCCAGCAGCCTCGGCCCTTTTAGCGGGAGTATGTACAATGAGCAGTTCTTC. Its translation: CASSLGPFSGSMYNEQFF.

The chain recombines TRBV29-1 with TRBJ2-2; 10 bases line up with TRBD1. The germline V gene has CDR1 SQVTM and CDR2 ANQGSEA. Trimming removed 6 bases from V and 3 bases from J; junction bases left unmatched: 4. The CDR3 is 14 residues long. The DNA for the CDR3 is TGCAGCGTCACCGGGACAGGGGACACCGGGGAGCTGTTTTTT. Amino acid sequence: CSVTGTGDTGELFF.

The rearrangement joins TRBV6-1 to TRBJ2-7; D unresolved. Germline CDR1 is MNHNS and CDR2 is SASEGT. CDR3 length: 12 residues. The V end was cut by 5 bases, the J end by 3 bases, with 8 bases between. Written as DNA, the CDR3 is TGTGCCAGCAGTAATCCTAGCTACGAGCAGTACTTC. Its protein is CASSNPSYEQYF.